Listed below are T cell receptor beta chains from one sample, sequenced in a study of T cell responses to AZD1222 COVID-19 vaccine. Generated by immunoSEQ multiplex PCR, the TCRdb table keeps only in-frame clones and is missing some. The profile shows 150,000 or so clones, over 75% of them singletons. The starting material was peripheral blood, obtained on day 0 of AZD1222 vaccination. These TCRs come from an adult in good health. CDR3s include the opening cysteine and the closing phenylalanine or tryptophan. D genes are given only for firm matches.

d_call j_call v_call cdr3_aa cdr3_nt
TRBD2 TRBJ2-7 TRBV7-8 CASSLSGLLYEQYF TGTGCCAGCAGCTTATCGGGACTACTGTACGAGCAGTACTTC
- TRBJ1-4 TRBV19 CASSGQPYATNEKLFF TGTGCCAGTAGTGGGCAGCCCTACGCAACTAATGAAAAACTGTTTTTT
- TRBJ2-5 TRBV12-5 CASGFEPLMRQETQYF TGTGCTAGTGGTTTCGAGCCCCTGATGAGACAAGAGACCCAGTACTTC
- TRBJ2-1 TRBV7-9 CASILREGHEQFF TGTGCCAGCATCCTTAGGGAAGGGCATGAGCAGTTCTTC
TRBD1 TRBJ1-1 TRBV19 CASRGQGAWNTEAFF TGTGCCAGTAGAGGGCAGGGGGCGTGGAACACTGAAGCTTTCTTT
- TRBJ2-4 TRBV27 CASSVQDRNIQYF TGTGCCAGCAGCGTACAGGATAGAAACATTCAGTACTTC
TRBD2 TRBJ2-5 TRBV27 CASSSSGGYQETQYF TGTGCCAGCAGTTCTAGCGGGGGTTACCAAGAGACCCAGTACTTC
- TRBJ1-2 TRBV25-1 CASKDGYGYTF TGTGCCAGCAAGGACGGCTATGGCTACACCTTC
- TRBJ2-3 TRBV11-2 CASLHGGITDTQYF TGTGCCAGCTTACATGGAGGGATTACAGATACGCAGTATTTT
- TRBJ2-5 TRBV7-8 CASSLNRALETQYF TGTGCCAGCAGCCTTAACAGGGCTCTGGAGACCCAGTACTTC